The 22 T cell receptor beta chains below all came from one sample that was sequenced in a study of graft-versus-host responses after intestinal transplantation. Antigens for these TCRs are unknown. The assay was immunoSEQ multiplex PCR, and TCRdb's table has in-frame clones only and misses some. The sample has fewer than 130,000 clones, 85% to 95% seen once. This specimen was unstimulated CD8+ T cells sorted from spleen or lymph node cells, taken before intestinal transplant. The source of these receptors is a human donor who received an intestinal transplant.

This rearrangement joins TRBV7-6 to TRBJ2-7, with 12 bases lining up with TRBD1. The CDR3 covers 15 residues. V lost 5 bases and J lost 3; bases outside the gene matches: 5. Germline lookup yields CDR1 SGHVS and CDR2 FNYEAQ. The CDR3 nucleotides are TGTGCCAGCAGCCGTGGGACAGGGGGCTTCTACGAGCAGTACTTC. Translation gives CASSRGTGGFYEQYF.

The chain recombines TRBV7-9 with TRBJ2-1; 8 bases align to TRBD2. From germline, CDR1 is SEHNR and CDR2 FQNEAQ (reference sequence). The CDR3 runs to 17 residues. The J segment lost 8 bases and the V segment lost 0 bases, leaving 12 bases of the junction unmatched. The chain's CDR3 is CASSLAISSGSSDEQFF. The CDR3 DNA follows: TGTGCCAGCAGCTTAGCGATCTCTAGCGGGTCTTCGGATGAGCAGTTCTTC.

The chain joins TRBV27 to TRBJ2-7, with 8 bases aligning to TRBD2. This CDR3 is 14 amino acids long. Losses at the gene ends were 8 bases for V and 5 bases for J; bases not matched to a gene: 11. CDR1 is MNHEY, CDR2 SMNVEV, per germline (reference sequence). CDR3 in amino acids: CASSRAGALDEQYF. In DNA, the CDR3 is TGTGCCAGCTCCCGAGCGGGAGCCTTGGACGAGCAGTACTTC.

V gene TRBV5-6 combines with J gene TRBJ2-1; D perhaps matches TRBD2 (5 bases). The CDR3 covers 15 residues. Looked up from germline, CDR1 is SGHDT and CDR2 is YYEEEE. Trimming stripped 0 bases from V and 9 bases from J, with 16 bases between. In nucleotides, the CDR3 is TGTGCCAGCAGCTTGGTGGTGCGGCTAGCTCGTGAGCAGTTCTTC. Amino acid sequence: CASSLVVRLAREQFF.

V is TRBV2 and J is TRBJ2-3, with D tentatively TRBD2 (6 bases). Germline lookup yields CDR1 SNHLY and CDR2 FYNNEI. With 6 bases removed from V and 2 bases from J, the gap between germline ends came to 12 bases. The length of the CDR3 is 14 residues. This CDR3 is CASRGGQLTDTQYF. CDR3 DNA sequence: TGTGCCAGCAGGGGGGGTCAGCTCACAGATACGCAGTATTTT.

The chain links TRBV5-4 to TRBJ2-7; D remains ambiguous. Trimming took 8 bases from V and 6 from J, leaving 12 bases between them. Germline CDR1 and CDR2: SGHNT and YYREEE (reference sequence). The CDR3 has 11 amino acids. CDR3 coding DNA: TGTGCCAGTCAGTTCGGGTCCGAGCAGTACTTC. This codes for CASQFGSEQYF.

V is TRBV7-9 and J is TRBJ2-1, with 8 nucleotides matching TRBD2. Germline V gives CDR1 SEHNR, CDR2 FQNEAQ (reference sequence). The junction had 9 bases not matched to a gene; V was cut back by 5 bases and J by 3 bases. The CDR3 length is 16 residues. The CDR3 is CASSPALSGGYNEQFF. CDR3 DNA sequence: TGTGCCAGCAGCCCTGCGCTAAGCGGGGGCTACAATGAGCAGTTCTTC.

V usage is TRBV25-1 and J usage is TRBJ2-1, with a tentative D call TRBD1 (6 bases). The CDR3 consists of 16 residues. V was shortened by 2 bases and J by 4 bases, with 15 bases between the two germline ends. CDR1 and CDR2 from the germline V gene are MGHDK and SYGVNS. This chain's CDR3 is CASSEPNDRYYNEQFF. CDR3 DNA sequence: TGTGCCAGCAGTGAACCCAACGACAGGTATTACAATGAGCAGTTCTTC.

This rearrangement joins TRBV27 to TRBJ2-1; a weak D match, TRBD2 (5 bases). Trimming stripped 10 bases from V and 9 bases from J, with 13 bases between. Germline V gene lookup returns CDR1 MNHEY and CDR2 SMNVEV (reference sequence). The CDR3 runs to 11 residues. CDR3 in amino acids: CATSGRGEQFF. In nucleotides, the CDR3 is TGTGCCACCTCTGGACGGGGTGAGCAGTTCTTC.

The CDR3 DNA reads TGTGCCAGCAGCTCCGGACTCCAAGAGACCCAGTACTTC. Its translation is CASSSGLQETQYF. The V call is TRBV7-8, the J call TRBJ2-5, with D perhaps TRBD2 (5 bases). In germline, CDR1 is SGHVS, CDR2 FQNEAQ. This CDR3 contains 13 residues. The V gene lost 4 bases and the J gene lost 1 base, with 7 bases spanning the gap.

In this sample, this clone turned up once. This specimen includes other DNA sequences encoding the same CDR3. The chain couples TRBV6-5 to TRBJ1-2; weak D call: TRBD1 (5 bases). This CDR3 contains 13 residues. The V gene's germline CDR1 is MNHEY and CDR2 SVGAGI. V dropped 2 bases and J dropped 4 bases, with 8 bases sitting between them. The CDR3 DNA reads as TGTGCCAGCAGTTACGGGGGTTCCTATGGCTACACCTTC. Its translation is CASSYGGSYGYTF.

This rearrangement joins TRBV7-9 to TRBJ2-7; D not resolved. This CDR3 has 14 amino acids. CDR1 SEHNR and CDR2 FQNEAQ come from the germline V gene (reference sequence). V lost 5 bases, J lost 2 bases, and 13 bases lay in between. The CDR3 DNA reads TGTGCCAGCAGCCCCAACTACCCCCCCTACGAGCAGTACTTC. It yields the protein CASSPNYPPYEQYF.

The rearrangement links TRBV2 to TRBJ1-5; D is unclear. Looked up from germline, CDR1 is SNHLY and CDR2 is FYNNEI. This CDR3 region has 13 residues. The V end lost 7 bases, the J end lost 2 bases, and 9 bases lay between the germline ends. This CDR3 reads CASNGVGNQPQHF. The CDR3 coding sequence is TGTGCCAGCAATGGGGTAGGCAATCAGCCCCAGCATTTT.

J is TRBJ2-1 and V is TRBV4-1; D is uncertain. The V gene's germline CDR1 is MGHRA and CDR2 YSYEKL. The CDR3 is 11 amino acids. V gave up 1 base and J gave up 7 bases, with 2 bases separating them. The CDR3 reads CASSQVNEQFF. The DNA for the CDR3 is TGCGCCAGCAGCCAAGTAAATGAGCAGTTCTTC.

The chain is built from TRBV10-3 and TRBJ2-7; D is perhaps TRBD1 (6 bases). Deletions cut 6 bases from V and 2 bases from J, with 11 bases between. This CDR3 comprises 13 residues. Germline assignment: CDR1 ENHRY and CDR2 SYGVKD. The CDR3 DNA reads as TGTGCCATCAGCGCGGACAGAGCCTACGAGCAGTACTTC. Translated, it gives CAISADRAYEQYF.

As to this clone: One end of the junction fails to match germline, which may point to a read error. V and J are TRBV27 and TRBJ2-1; possible D gene TRBD2, 6 bases. The germline gives CDR1 MNHEY, CDR2 SMNVEV (reference sequence). The CDR3 totals 13 residues. In DNA form, the CDR3 reads TGTGCCAGCAGTTGGGACTCCAACAATGAGCAGTTCTTC. It encodes CASSWDSNNEQFF.

This sequence joins TRBV19 and TRBJ2-1; D possibly corresponds to TRBD1 (7 bases). The CDR3 has 13 residues. CDR1 is LNHDA and CDR2 is SQIVND in the germline V gene (reference sequence). V was cut by 3 bases and J by 8 bases, with 11 bases left in between. DNA of the CDR3: TGTGCCAGTAGTATTGGCAGGGGGGATGAGCAGTTCTTC. Translated, it gives CASSIGRGDEQFF.

This clone was detected only once. This sequence joins TRBV13 and TRBJ2-5; 11 positions agree with TRBD2. Per the germline V gene, CDR1 is PRHDT and CDR2 is FYEKMQ (reference sequence). This CDR3 is 16 amino acids long. V was pared by 2 bases and J by 2 bases, with 4 bases of the junction left unmatched. This CDR3 reads CASSLLTSGAQETQYF. The CDR3 DNA reads as TGTGCCAGCAGCTTACTGACTAGCGGGGCTCAAGAGACCCAGTACTTC. Supplemented by reference TRBV13 and TRBJ2-5, the full variable domain reads AAGVIQSPRHLIKEKRETATLKCYPIPRHDTVYWYQQGPGQDPQFLISFYEKMQSDKGSIPDRFSAQQFSDYHSELNMSSLELGDSALYFCASSLLTSGAQETQYFGPGTRLLVL.

The chain couples TRBV10-3 to TRBJ2-1, with D uncertain. This CDR3 is 15 amino acids long. In germline, CDR1 is ENHRY, CDR2 SYGVKD. Deletions cut 0 bases from V and 0 bases from J, with 6 bases between. The CDR3 is CAISESESSYNEQFF. The CDR3 DNA is TGTGCCATCAGTGAGTCTGAGAGCTCCTACAATGAGCAGTTCTTC.

The chain uses TRBV29-1 and TRBJ2-5; D not certain. The CDR3 is 13 amino acids. CDR1 SQVTM and CDR2 ANQGSEA come from the germline V gene. Trimming took off 7 bases at V and 4 bases at J, with 16 bases between the two ends. The CDR3 sequence is CSAPAQEGETQYF. The DNA of the CDR3 is TGCAGCGCCCCCGCTCAGGAAGGAGAGACCCAGTACTTC.

The chain has TRBV19 and TRBJ1-5; D is unresolved. Between the trimmed V and J ends, which lost 8 bases and 2 bases, there was a span of 19 bases. Per germline, CDR1 LNHDA and CDR2 SQIVND (reference sequence). This CDR3 has 16 residues. CDR3 in amino acids: CASSRDGLYGNQPQHF. The CDR3 coding sequence is TGTGCCAGTTCCCGCGATGGGCTATACGGCAATCAGCCCCAGCATTTT.

The chain joins TRBV20-1 to TRBJ1-5; D is uncertain. CDR3 length equals 10 residues. Trimming stripped 5 bases from V and 4 bases from J, with 3 bases between. Germline CDR1 is DFQATT and CDR2 is SNEGSKA (reference sequence). CDR3 sequence reads: CSAPNQPQHF. The CDR3 DNA is TGCAGTGCTCCTAATCAGCCCCAGCATTTT.